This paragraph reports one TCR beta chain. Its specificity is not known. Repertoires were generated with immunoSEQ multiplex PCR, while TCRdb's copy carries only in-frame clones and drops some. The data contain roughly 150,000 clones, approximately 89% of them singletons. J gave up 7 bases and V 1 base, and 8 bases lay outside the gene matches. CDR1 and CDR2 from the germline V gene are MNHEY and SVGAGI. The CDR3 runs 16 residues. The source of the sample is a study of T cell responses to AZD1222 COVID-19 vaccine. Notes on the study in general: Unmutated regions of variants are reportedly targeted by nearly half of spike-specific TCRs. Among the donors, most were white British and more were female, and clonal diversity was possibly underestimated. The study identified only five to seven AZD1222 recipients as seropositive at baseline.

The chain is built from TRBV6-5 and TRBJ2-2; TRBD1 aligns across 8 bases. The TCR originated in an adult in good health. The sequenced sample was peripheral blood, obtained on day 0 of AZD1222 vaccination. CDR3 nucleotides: TGTGCCAGCAGTTACTTTTCAGGGGGCGCGGGCGGGGAGCTGTTTTTT. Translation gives CASSYFSGGAGGELFF.